The 20 T cell receptor beta chains given below trace back to one sample, sequenced in a study of blood T cell repertoires in COVID-19. Repertoires were generated with immunoSEQ multiplex PCR, while TCRdb's copy carries only in-frame clones and drops some. The table lists roughly 230,000 clones, 80% to 90% of them singletons. The sequenced material came from peripheral blood. These receptors originate from a man aged 50-60 years with acute or convalescent COVID-19.

This clone has a single count. This chain joins TRBV5-1 and TRBJ2-2; the match to TRBD1 covers 7 bases. Germline V lookup: CDR1 SGHRS, CDR2 YFSETQ. The CDR3 covers 15 residues. V lost 0 bases, J lost 2 bases, and 1 base stayed unmatched. This CDR3 is CASSLDRGNTGELFF. In nucleotides, the CDR3 is TGCGCCAGCAGCTTGGACAGGGGAAACACCGGGGAGCTGTTTTTT.

J is TRBJ2-1 and V is TRBV5-4; 8 nucleotides align to TRBD2. The J segment lost 4 bases and the V segment lost 1 base, leaving 7 bases of the junction unmatched. The CDR3 covers 16 residues. CDR1 and CDR2 (germline): SGHNT, YYREEE (reference sequence). The CDR3: CASSLTRLARYNEQFF. The CDR3 DNA is TGTGCCAGCAGCTTGACCCGACTAGCGCGGTACAATGAGCAGTTCTTC.

The chain's CDR3 is CASSQESDRRQPQHF. CDR3 nucleotides: TGCGCCAGCAGCCAAGAGTCGGACAGGAGGCAGCCCCAGCATTTT. This sequence joins TRBV4-1 and TRBJ1-5; 7 nucleotides line up with TRBD1. CDR1 is MGHRA, CDR2 YSYEKL, per germline. The CDR3 contains 15 residues. Trimming cost V 0 bases and J 7 bases; bases outside gene matches: 6.

This clone appeared a single time. V and J are TRBV5-1 and TRBJ2-7, with TRBD1 matching 12 bases. The CDR3 consists of 14 residues. V dropped 4 bases and J dropped 7; count of bases not matched to a gene: 6. Per the germline V gene, CDR1 is SGHRS and CDR2 is YFSETQ. As DNA, the CDR3 is TGCGCCAGCAGCAGCCGGGACAGGGGGCGAGAGCAGTACTTC. Translated: CASSSRDRGREQYF.

The V gene is TRBV27, the J gene TRBJ2-6; D not certain. Germline V gives CDR1 MNHEY, CDR2 SMNVEV (reference sequence). Trimming pared 5 bases from V and 3 bases from J, leaving 14 bases between. This CDR3 is built from 16 residues. The CDR3: CASSPPPHSGANVLTF. CDR3 coding DNA: TGTGCCAGCAGTCCCCCCCCACACAGTGGGGCCAACGTCCTGACTTTC.

The chain links TRBV5-1 to TRBJ2-1, with unresolved D. The CDR3 totals 12 residues. CDR1 SGHRS and CDR2 YFSETQ come from the germline V gene. Trimming removed 1 base from V and 9 bases from J, with 8 bases in between. CDR3 sequence: CASSLLRSEQFF. The CDR3 bases are TGCGCCAGCAGCTTGCTCCGTAGTGAGCAGTTCTTC.

The chain combines TRBV4-1 with TRBJ1-1, with no clear D. Trimming cost V 3 bases and J 0 bases, with 5 bases left between them. Germline V gene lookup returns CDR1 MGHRA and CDR2 YSYEKL. The length of the CDR3 is 13 residues. The CDR3 loop is CASSQSVNTEAFF. The DNA for the CDR3 is TGCGCCAGCAGCCAGTCAGTGAACACTGAAGCTTTCTTT.

The chain combines TRBV6-2 or TRBV6-3 with TRBJ2-7, with D maybe TRBD2 (6 bases). Trimming pared 4 bases from V and 2 bases from J, leaving 15 bases between. The CDR3 runs to 15 residues. The germline V gene has CDR1 MNHEY and CDR2 SVGEGT. CDR3 bases: TGTGCCAGCAGTTCCCGGGACCGGGAGACCTACGAGCAGTACTTC. Its protein product is CASSSRDRETYEQYF.

The chain couples TRBV30 to TRBJ2-5; D possibly corresponds to TRBD1 (6 bases). Per the germline V gene, CDR1 is GTSNPN and CDR2 is SVGIG (reference sequence). V gave up 0 bases and J gave up 6 bases, with 14 bases separating them. CDR3 length equals 14 residues. CDR3 in amino acids: CAWSVPGGVKTQYF. The CDR3 DNA reads TGTGCCTGGAGTGTACCTGGGGGCGTCAAGACCCAGTACTTC.

This clone was seen once. The chain couples TRBV12-3 or TRBV12-4 to TRBJ2-7, with D uncertain. This CDR3 has 11 amino acids. V lost 8 bases and J 3 bases, leaving 8 bases between the germline ends. The CDR3 sequence: CASRKNYEQYF. DNA of the CDR3: TGTGCCAGCCGTAAAAACTACGAGCAGTACTTC.

This rearrangement joins TRBV19 to TRBJ2-1; 12 bases align to TRBD2. The CDR3 runs 13 residues. CDR1 and CDR2 from the germline V gene are LNHDA and SQIVND (reference sequence). J gave up 10 bases and V 3 bases, and 1 base lay outside the gene matches. CDR3 sequence: CASSILAGGEQFF. For the CDR3, the DNA is TGTGCCAGTAGTATCCTAGCGGGAGGGGAGCAGTTCTTC.

This clone has more than one count but fewer than ten. V and J are TRBV28 and TRBJ2-1; a possible D gene is TRBD1 (6 bases). Germline values: CDR1 MDHEN, CDR2 SYDVKM. Between the trimmed V and J ends, which lost 4 bases and 0 bases, there was a span of 10 bases. The CDR3 length is 15 residues. The CDR3 DNA follows: TGTGCCAGCAGTTCAGGGGTGAGCTCCTACAATGAGCAGTTCTTC. Translated: CASSSGVSSYNEQFF. Full variable domain (outside the CDR3, taken from reference TRBV28 and TRBJ2-1): DVKVTQSSRYLVKRTGEKVFLECVQDMDHENMFWYRQDPGLGLRLIYFSYDVKMKEKGDIPEGYSVSREKKERFSLILESASTNQTSMYLCASSSGVSSYNEQFFGPGTRLTVL.

This clone was seen only once. The V gene is TRBV27, the J gene TRBJ2-7, with 10 bases that match TRBD2. V trimming: 2 bases; J trimming: 4 bases; junction bases outside the gene matches: 5. Germline assignment: CDR1 MNHEY and CDR2 SMNVEV (reference sequence). The CDR3 totals 15 residues. Here the CDR3 DNA reads TGTGCCAGCAGTTTAGTGGCTAGCGGGAGTTACGAGCAGTACTTC. It is translated as CASSLVASGSYEQYF.

This rearrangement joins TRBV25-1 to TRBJ1-1; D is ambiguous. V gave up 6 bases and J gave up 0 bases, with 5 bases separating them. The CDR3 runs 12 residues. Germline lookup yields CDR1 MGHDK and CDR2 SYGVNS. Written as DNA, the CDR3 is TGTGCCAGCAGATTTATGAACACTGAAGCTTTCTTT. It is translated as CASRFMNTEAFF.

On this clone itself: Sequence at one end of the junction differs from germline and may be a read error. The rearrangement links TRBV5-1 to TRBJ2-7; the D gene is possibly TRBD2 (5 bases). Germline assignment: CDR1 SGHRS and CDR2 YFSETQ. CDR3 length: 14 residues. This CDR3 is CASSRGLDSHEQYF. The CDR3 region has the DNA TGCGCCAGCAGTCGCGGACTCGACTCCCACGAGCAGTACTTC.

V is TRBV6-5 and J is TRBJ2-7, with 9 bases identical to TRBD1. The CDR3 consists of 15 residues. Germline CDR1 is MNHEY and CDR2 is SVGAGI. The junction had 5 bases not matched to a gene; V was cut back by 5 bases and J by 0 bases. The CDR3 reads CASSTRDRASYEQYF. CDR3 DNA sequence: TGTGCCAGCAGTACCCGGGACAGGGCCTCCTACGAGCAGTACTTC.

The V gene is TRBV20-1, the J gene TRBJ2-2, with 7 bases matching TRBD1. The V gene's germline CDR1 is DFQATT and CDR2 SNEGSKA (reference sequence). The CDR3 has 14 amino acids. J was trimmed by 6 bases and V by 3 bases; bases with no gene match: 7. This CDR3 is CSASRQGVAGELFF. In DNA, the CDR3 is TGCAGTGCTAGTCGGCAGGGGGTAGCCGGGGAGCTGTTTTTT.

The CDR3 bases are TGTGCCAGCAGCCCGAGCGGCGGGGGGCAAGAGACCCAGTACTTC. Translation gives CASSPSGGGQETQYF. The genes are TRBV9 and TRBJ2-5; TRBD2 matches at 8 bases. This CDR3 region has 15 residues. The trim removed 4 bases at V and 2 bases at J, leaving 7 bases unmatched. Germline lookup yields CDR1 SGDLS and CDR2 YYNGEE.

The V call is TRBV28, the J call TRBJ2-7; possibly TRBD1 for D (6 bases). Deletions cut 6 bases from V and 5 bases from J, with 20 bases between. Germline V gives CDR1 MDHEN, CDR2 SYDVKM. The CDR3 runs 15 residues. The CDR3 nucleotides read TGTGCCAGCAGCCCTGCTGGGTCAGGGGCGCACGAGCAGTACTTC. Protein product: CASSPAGSGAHEQYF. Supplemented by reference TRBV28 and TRBJ2-7, the full variable domain reads DVKVTQSSRYLVKRTGEKVFLECVQDMDHENMFWYRQDPGLGLRLIYFSYDVKMKEKGDIPEGYSVSREKKERFSLILESASTNQTSMYLCASSPAGSGAHEQYFGPGTRLTVT.

The chain recombines TRBV9 with TRBJ1-3, with 12 positions matching TRBD1. The CDR3 runs 17 residues. J was trimmed by 0 bases and V by 4 bases; bases with no gene match: 5. In germline, CDR1 is SGDLS, CDR2 YYNGEE. The CDR3 region has the DNA TGTGCCAGCAGCTTTTCGGGACAGGGGGCCTCTGGAAACACCATATATTTT. This sequence encodes CASSFSGQGASGNTIYF.